The 8 T cell receptor beta chains listed next were all sequenced from one sample in a study of siplizumab effects on memory and regulatory T cells. Only in-frame clones appear in the TCRdb table, and some are missing; sequencing was by immunoSEQ multiplex PCR. The sample has 100,000 to 110,000 clones; about 90% are singletons. Sequencing was carried out using CD4+ T cells sorted from blood. The receptors come from a human donor in good health.

Regarding this clone: This sample includes further DNA sequences coding for the same CDR3. The chain recombines TRBV5-1 with TRBJ2-7, with D uncertain. The CDR3 sequence is 16 residues long. V lost 3 bases and J lost 5, with 21 bases in between. From germline, CDR1 is SGHRS and CDR2 YFSETQ. The CDR3 protein is CASSWAGRASVDEQYF. Written as DNA, the CDR3 is TGCGCCAGCAGCTGGGCTGGCCGGGCTTCTGTGGACGAGCAGTACTTC.

The V call is TRBV30, the J call TRBJ2-2; a possible D gene is TRBD1 (5 bases). This CDR3 spans 16 amino acids. From germline, CDR1 is GTSNPN and CDR2 SVGIG (reference sequence). Trimming removed 4 bases at V and 4 bases at J, with 19 bases between. The DNA of the CDR3 is TGTGCCTGGACCTCCGGTGGGGCTCGGGTCACCGGGGAGCTGTTTTTT. Residues: CAWTSGGARVTGELFF.

J is TRBJ2-1 and V is TRBV5-1; D is uncertain. This CDR3 has 14 residues. Germline V gene lookup returns CDR1 SGHRS and CDR2 YFSETQ. The germline V and J ends were trimmed by 7 bases and 6 bases, with 17 bases remaining between them. CDR3 in DNA: TGCGCCAGCGAATGGAAAGACACCGTCAATGAGCAGTTCTTC. Amino acids: CASEWKDTVNEQFF.

The chain couples TRBV29-1 to TRBJ2-7; weak D call: TRBD1 (6 bases). CDR3 length equals 14 residues. CDR1 is SQVTM and CDR2 is ANQGSEA in the germline V gene. Between the trimmed V and J ends, which lost 8 bases and 6 bases, there was a span of 23 bases. The CDR3 DNA reads TGCAGCTTTAGTTTGGACAGTAGAGGAACCGAGCAGTACTTC. Translating it yields CSFSLDSRGTEQYF.

This clone was detected once. The chain links TRBV5-1 to TRBJ2-5, with a tentative D call TRBD1 (5 bases). With the DNA end fitting TRBJ2-7 better, the J assignment may be wrong. The CDR3 covers 13 residues. Germline-derived CDR1 and CDR2 are SGHRS and YFSETQ. The CDR3: CASSLGQNYEQYF. The CDR3 nucleotides are TGCGCCAGCAGCTTGGGACAGAACTACGAGCAGTACTTC.

The chain recombines TRBV5-1 with TRBJ2-4; TRBD1 matches at 7 bases. CDR3 length equals 13 residues. The germline V gene encodes CDR1 SGHRS and CDR2 YFSETQ. After removal of 2 bases from V and 5 bases from J, the junction contained 1 base not matched to a gene. The CDR3 coding sequence is TGCGCCAGCAGCTTAACAGGGGAAAACATTCAGTACTTC. Its protein product is CASSLTGENIQYF. Filled out from reference TRBV5-1 and TRBJ2-4, the complete variable domain reads KAGVTQTPRYLIKTRGQQVTLSCSPISGHRSVSWYQQTPGQGLQFLFEYFSETQRNKGNFPGRFSGRQFSNSRSEMNVSTLELGDSALYLCASSLTGENIQYFGAGTRLSVL.

The chain joins TRBV30 to TRBJ2-7, with D perhaps assigned TRBD1 or TRBD2 (5 bases each). The CDR3 consists of 12 residues. Germline CDR1 and CDR2: GTSNPN and SVGIG (reference sequence). Trimming took off 4 bases at V and 2 bases at J, with 9 bases between the two ends. The CDR3 is CAWTGTPYEQYF. The CDR3 bases are TGTGCCTGGACCGGGACCCCCTACGAGCAGTACTTC.

J is TRBJ1-1 and V is TRBV5-1, with 7 bases matching TRBD1. Germline CDR1 reads SGHRS; CDR2 reads YFSETQ. This CDR3 comprises 14 residues. The ends lost 4 bases at V and 5 bases at J; junction bases unmatched: 8. CDR3 loop: CASSLRDSSTEAFF. Here the CDR3 DNA reads TGCGCCAGCAGCCTCCGGGACAGTAGTACTGAAGCTTTCTTT. The full variable domain, with the rest looked up from reference TRBV5-1 and TRBJ1-1, is KAGVTQTPRYLIKTRGQQVTLSCSPISGHRSVSWYQQTPGQGLQFLFEYFSETQRNKGNFPGRFSGRQFSNSRSEMNVSTLELGDSALYLCASSLRDSSTEAFFGQGTRLTVV.